These 6 T cell receptor beta chains share one sample of origin, sequenced in a study of blood T cell repertoires in COVID-19. Produced via immunoSEQ multiplex PCR; TCRdb's table is partial and in-frame only. The data hold around 300,000 clones, with roughly nine tenths observed a single time. Specimen: PBMCs or T cells enriched from blood (not recorded which). Every receptor here comes from a woman aged 50 to 60 who had recovered from COVID-19.

CDR3 DNA: TGTGCCATCAGTGGCGTGGCAGATACGCAGTATTTT. The encoded protein is CAISGVADTQYF. The chain is built from TRBV10-3 and TRBJ2-3; D call uncertain. The CDR3 contains 12 residues. Trimming left V 4 bases short and J 4 bases short, with 6 bases between. The germline gives CDR1 ENHRY, CDR2 SYGVKD.

V usage is TRBV7-2 and J usage is TRBJ2-3, with 12 bases lining up with TRBD2. The CDR3 contains 16 residues. CDR1 SGHTA and CDR2 FQGNSA come from the germline V gene. V was pared by 5 bases and J by 5 bases, with 8 bases of the junction left unmatched. The CDR3 here is CASSPQTSGRRDTQYF. The CDR3 nucleotides read TGTGCCAGCAGCCCCCAGACTAGCGGGAGAAGAGATACGCAGTATTTT.

The chain combines TRBV7-2 with TRBJ2-7; TRBD1 matches at 8 bases. The V segment lost 10 bases and the J segment 5 bases; nucleotides outside the gene matches: 4. The CDR3 has 11 amino acids. Germline V gene lookup returns CDR1 SGHTA and CDR2 FQGNSA. The DNA of the CDR3 is TGTGCCACACGACAGGGGAACGAGCAGTACTTC. Amino acids: CATRQGNEQYF.

The chain recombines TRBV5-1 with TRBJ2-3, with D maybe TRBD1 (6 bases). Germline V gene sequence: CDR1 SGHRS, CDR2 YFSETQ. The V end was cut by 3 bases, the J end by 5 bases, with 13 bases between. CDR3 size: 14 residues. The DNA of the CDR3 is TGCGCCAGCAGCTCAGGGGACCCCCTAGATACGCAGTATTTT. Amino acids: CASSSGDPLDTQYF.

The chain carries TRBV3-1 (or the pseudogene TRBV3-2) and TRBJ2-5; D ambiguous. This CDR3 is 11 amino acids long. Germline CDR1 is LGHDT and CDR2 is YNNKEL (reference sequence). V gave up 3 bases and J gave up 3 bases, with 2 bases separating them. CDR3 protein: CASSHKETQYF. In nucleotides, the CDR3 is TGTGCCAGCAGCCACAAAGAGACCCAGTACTTC.

The V and J genes are TRBV28 and TRBJ1-4; 11 bases align to TRBD1. The junction had 5 bases not matched to a gene; V was cut back by 4 bases and J by 7 bases. Germline CDR1 MDHEN, CDR2 SYDVKM. The CDR3 runs to 15 residues. CDR3 in DNA: TGTGCCAGCAGTTCTCCGGGACAGGGGGGTGAAAAACTGTTTTTT. Residues: CASSSPGQGGEKLFF.